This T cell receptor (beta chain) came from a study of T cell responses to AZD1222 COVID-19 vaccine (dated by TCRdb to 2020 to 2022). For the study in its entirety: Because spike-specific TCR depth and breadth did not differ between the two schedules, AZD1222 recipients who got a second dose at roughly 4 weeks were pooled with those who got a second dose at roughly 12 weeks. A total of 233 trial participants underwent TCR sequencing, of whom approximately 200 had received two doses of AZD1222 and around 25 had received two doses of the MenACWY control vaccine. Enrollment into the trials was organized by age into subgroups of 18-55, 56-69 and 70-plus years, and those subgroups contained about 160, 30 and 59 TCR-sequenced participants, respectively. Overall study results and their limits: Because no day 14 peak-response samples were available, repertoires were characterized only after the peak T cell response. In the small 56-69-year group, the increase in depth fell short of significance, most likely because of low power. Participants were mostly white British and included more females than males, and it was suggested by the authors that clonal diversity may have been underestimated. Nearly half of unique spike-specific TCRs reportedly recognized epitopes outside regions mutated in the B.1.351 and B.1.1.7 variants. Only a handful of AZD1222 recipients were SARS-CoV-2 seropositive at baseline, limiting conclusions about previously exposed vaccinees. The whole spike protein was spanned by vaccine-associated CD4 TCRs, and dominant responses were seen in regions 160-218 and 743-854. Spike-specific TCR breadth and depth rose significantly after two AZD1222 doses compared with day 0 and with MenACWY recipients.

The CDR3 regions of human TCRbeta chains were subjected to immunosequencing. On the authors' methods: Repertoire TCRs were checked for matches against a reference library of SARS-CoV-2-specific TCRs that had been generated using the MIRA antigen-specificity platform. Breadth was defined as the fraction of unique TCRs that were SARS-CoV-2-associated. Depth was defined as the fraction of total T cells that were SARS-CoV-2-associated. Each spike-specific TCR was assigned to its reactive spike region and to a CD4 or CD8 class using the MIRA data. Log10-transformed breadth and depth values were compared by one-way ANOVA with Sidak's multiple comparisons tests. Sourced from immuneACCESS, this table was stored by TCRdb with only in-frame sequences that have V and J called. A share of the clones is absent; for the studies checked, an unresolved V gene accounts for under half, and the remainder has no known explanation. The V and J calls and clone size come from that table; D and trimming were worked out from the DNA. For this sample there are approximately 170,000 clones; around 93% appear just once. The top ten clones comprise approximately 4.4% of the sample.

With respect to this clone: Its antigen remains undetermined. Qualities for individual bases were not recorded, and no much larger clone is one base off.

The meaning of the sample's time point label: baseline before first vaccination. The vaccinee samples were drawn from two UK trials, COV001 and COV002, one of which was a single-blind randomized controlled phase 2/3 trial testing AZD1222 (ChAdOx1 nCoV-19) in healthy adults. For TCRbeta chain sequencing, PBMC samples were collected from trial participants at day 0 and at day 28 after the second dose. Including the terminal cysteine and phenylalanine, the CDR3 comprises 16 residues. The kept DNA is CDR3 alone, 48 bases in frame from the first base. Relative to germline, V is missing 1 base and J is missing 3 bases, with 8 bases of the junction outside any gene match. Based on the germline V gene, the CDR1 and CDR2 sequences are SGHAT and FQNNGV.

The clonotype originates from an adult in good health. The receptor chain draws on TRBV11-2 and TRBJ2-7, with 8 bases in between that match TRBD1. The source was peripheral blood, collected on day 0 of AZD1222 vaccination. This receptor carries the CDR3 CASSLAPGGESYEQYF. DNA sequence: TGTGCCAGCAGCTTAGCCCCAGGGGGCGAGAGCTACGAGCAGTACTTC.